This TCR beta chain was profiled in a study of blood T cells in healthy people across ages. A J-beta primer mix and a sample-barcoded 5' primer were used in a second PCR of roughly 6 to 12 cycles. TCRdb processed the 5' RACE reads anew with MiXCR; each CDR3 protein has one entry. This table holds over 450,000 distinct CDR3 sequences, 20% to 30% found once. The same sample was also used in a study of T cells of mothers and their children. That report notes: The study sampled a few healthy Caucasian mothers and their six children.

This sequence was found in a boy younger than 18 in good health. Sequencing was done on a sample of blood.

The CDR3 is CASSFRRARYTDTQYF. CDR3 nucleotides: TGTGCCAGCAGTTTCCGCCGGGCTAGGTACACAGATACGCAGTATTTT. The chain uses TRBV28 and TRBJ2-3; D not certain. CDR1 and CDR2 (germline): MDHEN, SYDVKM. Trimming pared 3 bases from V and 2 bases from J, leaving 15 bases between. The CDR3 consists of 16 residues.